A selection of T cell receptor beta chains follows, all from one sample in a study of T cell repertoires in cytomegalovirus infection. TCRdb reanalysed the reads using MiXCR and keeps one entry per CDR3 protein. The profile shows around 530,000 distinct CDR3 sequences, about 26% of them singletons. Sequencing used PBMCs. The receptors were gathered from a human donor in good health (CMV status not recorded). Some clones in this sample may be carry-over from other donors' samples. CDR3s include the opening cysteine and the closing phenylalanine or tryptophan. Each record gives: J gene, clone size, D gene, V gene, CDR3 protein, CDR3 DNA. A D gene is named only where the DNA matches it firmly. Size is omitted from some rows. Given values are once, few, many or a class for expanded clones.

TRBJ2-5 | few | TRBD2 | TRBV7-9 | CASSPRAGASEAQYF | TGTGCCAGCAGCCCCAGAGCGGGAGCGTCCGAGGCCCAGTACTTC
TRBJ2-5 | NA | NA | TRBV7-9 | CAGSGQSQETQYF | TGTGCCGGATCCGGACAGTCACAAGAGACCCAGTACTTC
TRBJ2-1 | few | NA | TRBV20-1 | CSASPQVRNEQFF | TGCAGTGCTAGTCCGCAGGTTCGCAATGAGCAGTTCTTC
TRBJ2-1 | few | NA | TRBV5-1 | CASSLTSPTYNEQFF | TGCGCCAGCAGCCTAACTAGCCCCACCTACAATGAGCAGTTCTTC
TRBJ1-2 | NA | TRBD1 | TRBV7-4 | CASSPRTGAGYGYTF | TGTGCCAGCAGCCCTCGGACAGGGGCCGGCTATGGCTACACCTTC
TRBJ1-2 | NA | NA | TRBV6-2/TRBV6-3 | CASSQLVYWDTFHTF | TGTGCCAGCAGTCAGTTGGTCTATTGGGACACCTTCCATACCTTC
TRBJ2-5 | NA | TRBD1 | TRBV28 | CATATGDKETQYF | TGTGCCACCGCGACAGGGGATAAAGAGACCCAGTACTTC
TRBJ2-1 | NA | TRBD2 | TRBV11-1 | CASSPPLALAGVHNEQFF | TGTGCCAGCAGCCCACCATTAGCCCTAGCGGGAGTCCACAATGAGCAGTTCTTC
TRBJ2-1 | NA | TRBD2 | TRBV10-3 | CAISLAGAYNEQFF | TGTGCCATCAGCCTAGCGGGGGCCTACAATGAGCAGTTCTTC
TRBJ1-3 | many | NA | TRBV7-2 | CASSGDLGNTIYF | TGTGCCAGCAGCGGCGACCTTGGAAACACCATATATTTT
TRBJ1-2 | NA | NA | TRBV7-8 | CASSYAPRGGVGYTF | TGTGCCAGCAGCTACGCTCCCCGTGGGGGTGTAGGCTACACCTTC
TRBJ1-1 | NA | NA | TRBV9 | CASSVEGFSEAFF | TGTGCCAGCAGCGTAGAGGGTTTCTCTGAAGCTTTCTTT
TRBJ1-1 | NA | NA | TRBV5-6 | CASSLDGSDTEAFF | TGTGCCAGCAGCTTGGACGGATCGGACACTGAAGCTTTCTTT
TRBJ1-6 | NA | TRBD1 | TRBV4-1 | CASSQDSQGVNSPLHF | TGCGCCAGCAGCCAAGATTCCCAGGGGGTCAATTCACCCCTCCACTTT
TRBJ2-6 | few | NA | TRBV5-4 | CASTLTRGAGANVLTF | TGTGCCAGCACGTTAACCCGAGGAGCTGGGGCCAACGTCCTGACTTTC
TRBJ1-4 | NA | TRBD1 | TRBV6-5 | CASSYSMGTGSSTNEKLFF | TGTGCCAGCAGTTACTCGATGGGGACAGGGTCTTCAACTAATGAAAAACTGTTTTTT
TRBJ1-1 | many | NA | TRBV7-2 | CASSLAQGRTEAFF | TGTGCCAGCAGCTTAGCCCAGGGGAGGACTGAAGCTTTCTTT
TRBJ1-4 | NA | TRBD1 | TRBV15 | CATSRVGTGQGEKLFF | TGTGCCACCAGCAGAGTGGGGACAGGGCAAGGTGAAAAACTGTTTTTT
TRBJ1-3 | few | NA | TRBV7-9 | CASSLNPVSSGNTIYF | TGTGCCAGCAGCTTAAACCCTGTCAGCTCTGGAAACACCATATATTTT
TRBJ2-5 | many | NA | TRBV7-8 | CASSLRRVPQETQYF | TGTGCCAGCAGCTTAAGGCGGGTACCTCAAGAGACCCAGTACTTC
TRBJ1-1 | few | NA | TRBV6-8 | CASSYVGGNTEAFF | TGTGCCAGCAGTTACGTTGGGGGGAACACTGAAGCTTTCTTT
TRBJ1-1 | NA | NA | TRBV19 | CASSITVRNTEAFF | TGTGCCAGTAGTATTACTGTCCGGAACACTGAAGCTTTCTTT
TRBJ2-2 | few | NA | TRBV7-8 | CASSSRVAGELFF | TGTGCCAGCAGCTCGCGGGTGGCCGGGGAGCTGTTTTTT
TRBJ1-1 | many | NA | TRBV7-2 | CASSLGLRTEAFF | TGTGCCAGCAGCTTAGGATTAAGGACTGAAGCTTTCTTT
TRBJ2-3 | NA | TRBD1 | TRBV24-1 | CATSDPGQGGTDTQYF | TGTGCCACCAGTGATCCGGGACAGGGCGGCACAGATACGCAGTATTTT
TRBJ2-1 | NA | NA | TRBV19 | CASTFPPYNEQFF | TGTGCCAGTACCTTCCCTCCATACAATGAGCAGTTCTTC
TRBJ2-5 | NA | TRBD2 | TRBV6-2/TRBV6-3 | CASIYGLAGLYQETQYF | TGTGCCAGCATTTACGGACTAGCGGGGTTGTACCAAGAGACCCAGTACTTC
TRBJ2-1 | many | TRBD2 | TRBV6-4 | CASSASQSGDYNEQFF | TGTGCCAGCAGTGCCTCCCAGAGCGGGGACTACAATGAGCAGTTCTTC
TRBJ2-5 | NA | NA | TRBV25-1 | CASSDSDRSETQYF | TGTGCCAGCAGTGATTCTGACAGGTCAGAGACCCAGTACTTC
TRBJ2-2 | few | NA | TRBV4-1 | CASSPSPGYTGELFF | TGCGCCAGCAGCCCAAGCCCAGGGTACACCGGGGAGCTGTTTTTT
TRBJ1-2 | many | TRBD1 | TRBV7-2 | CASSLGDRHYGYTF | TGTGCCAGCAGCTTAGGGGACAGGCACTATGGCTACACCTTC
TRBJ1-1 | many | NA | TRBV11-2 | CASSLMSRGLVNTEAFF | TGTGCCAGCAGCTTAATGTCCAGGGGCCTAGTGAACACTGAAGCTTTCTTT
TRBJ2-7 | NA | TRBD2 | TRBV12-3/TRBV12-4 | CASSSFGTSGPHYEQYF | TGTGCCAGCAGTTCTTTCGGGACTAGCGGGCCCCACTACGAGCAGTACTTC
TRBJ2-1 | many | TRBD1 | TRBV7-2 | CASSPDRGQFF | TGTGCCAGCAGCCCAGACAGGGGACAGTTCTTC
TRBJ2-7 | NA | TRBD2 | TRBV6-2/TRBV6-3 | CASSETGLAGEKQYF | TGTGCCAGCAGTGAGACGGGACTAGCGGGCGAGAAGCAGTACTTC
TRBJ1-1 | few | TRBD1 | TRBV14 | CASSQTGTGGKGAFF | TGTGCCAGCAGCCAAACCGGGACAGGGGGAAAGGGAGCTTTCTTT
TRBJ2-6 | few | NA | TRBV19 | CASTEGGVAGANVLTF | TGTGCCAGTACCGAGGGGGGTGTCGCTGGGGCCAACGTCCTGACTTTC
TRBJ2-5 | few | TRBD2 | TRBV28 | CASSLAGREETQYF | TGTGCCAGCAGTTTGGCCGGGAGGGAAGAGACCCAGTACTTC
TRBJ1-1 | few | NA | TRBV12-3/TRBV12-4 | CASTRPGNTEAFF | TGTGCCAGCACTAGACCAGGGAACACTGAAGCTTTCTTT
TRBJ1-5 | NA | TRBD1 | TRBV6-2/TRBV6-3 | CASSPFGTGLQPQHF | TGTGCCAGCAGTCCCTTCGGGACAGGCTTGCAGCCCCAGCATTTT
TRBJ1-2 | few | NA | TRBV12-3/TRBV12-4 | CASSSRGARSYGYTF | TGTGCCAGCAGTTCACGGGGGGCCCGTTCTTATGGCTACACCTTC
TRBJ1-4 | NA | NA | TRBV25-1 | CASSPAGQGEKLFF | TGTGCCAGCAGTCCGGCAGGGCAGGGTGAAAAACTGTTTTTT
TRBJ2-1 | NA | TRBD2 | TRBV20-1 | CSASSTSAYNEQFF | TGCAGTGCTAGCTCCACTAGCGCCTACAATGAGCAGTTCTTC
TRBJ1-3 | many | NA | TRBV7-2 | CASSLGRVPGNTIYF | TGTGCCAGCAGCTTGGGCAGGGTACCTGGAAACACCATATATTTT
TRBJ2-2 | NA | NA | TRBV6-6 | CASSYVTSGGELFF | TGTGCCAGCAGTTACGTGACCTCAGGCGGGGAGCTGTTTTTT
TRBJ1-5 | many | NA | TRBV6-1 | CASSAQSRGFNQPQHF | TGTGCCAGCAGTGCTCAATCGAGAGGGTTCAATCAGCCCCAGCATTTT
TRBJ1-5 | once | NA | TRBV27 | CASSLSSLGRQHNQPQHF | TGTGCCAGCAGTTTATCTTCGTTGGGGCGACAGCACAATCAGCCCCAGCATTTT
TRBJ2-6 | few | NA | TRBV6-5 | CASSLQGSLLSGANVLTF | TGTGCCAGCAGTCTACAGGGTTCATTACTCTCTGGGGCCAACGTCCTGACTTTC
TRBJ1-3 | NA | NA | TRBV20-1 | CSARDGTWGNTIYF | TGCAGTGCTAGGGACGGGACTTGGGGAAACACCATATATTTT